Presented here are 8 T cell receptor beta chains from one specimen sequenced in a study of post-analysis software for immune sequencing data. Unique molecular identifiers were carried by the TCR beta cDNA libraries. TCRdb processed the PCR reads anew with MiXCR; each CDR3 protein has one entry. The sample includes about 460,000 distinct CDR3 sequences, roughly 46% of them seen just once. Their recognized antigens are unknown. Study-level results: When patients were compared with controls, about five TRBV segments were more frequent, TRBV5-6, TRBV5-1 and TRBV20-1 among them.

The sequenced sample consisted of blood. The origin of the receptors is a girl aged 5-17 years with multiple sclerosis.

The chain employs TRBV6-6 and TRBJ2-7; TRBD1 agrees at 10 bases. The J segment lost 7 bases and the V segment lost 7 bases, leaving 7 bases of the junction unmatched. The CDR3 is 13 residues long. Germline CDR1 MNHNY, CDR2 SVGAGI (reference sequence). CDR3 bases: TGTGCCAGCAACCCGGACAGGGGGGGGGAGCAGTACTTC. Protein: CASNPDRGGEQYF.

The chain couples TRBV5-1 to TRBJ2-7; D is tentatively TRBD1 or TRBD2 (6 bases each). Germline-derived CDR1 and CDR2 are SGHRS and YFSETQ. Trimming took 0 bases from V and 4 from J, leaving 20 bases between them. CDR3 size: 17 residues. The CDR3 DNA is TGCGCCAGCAGCTTGGAGGGGGGAACGGTGGAACTTTACGAGCAGTACTTC. Amino acids: CASSLEGGTVELYEQYF.

This clonotype has just a few counts. CDR3 coding DNA: TGTGCCAGCAGCCCCCGGGACAGAAGATCTGGGGCCAACGTCCTGACTTTC. Amino acid sequence: CASSPRDRRSGANVLTF. The chain combines TRBV7-9 with TRBJ2-6, with 7 bases aligning to TRBD1. From germline, CDR1 is SEHNR and CDR2 FQNEAQ (reference sequence). Trimming took 5 bases from V and 1 from J; bases not matched to a gene: 8. The CDR3 totals 17 residues.

The table lists this clonotype with many counts. This rearrangement joins TRBV6-4 to TRBJ2-3; TRBD2 is a possible D gene (6 bases). The V end was cut by 3 bases, the J end by 0 bases, with 7 bases between. The germline V gene has CDR1 MRHNA and CDR2 SNTAGT. This CDR3 is 14 amino acids long. DNA for the CDR3: TGTGCCAGCAGTGATCGGGGGAGCACAGATACGCAGTATTTT. Its translation: CASSDRGSTDTQYF.

This clonotype occurred once. The chain employs TRBV6-1 and TRBJ2-7; D not resolved. The DNA end lines up better with TRBJ2-5; the J call may be wrong. Germline lookup yields CDR1 MNHNS and CDR2 SASEGT. CDR3 length equals 14 residues. CDR3 sequence reads: CASSESGSRETQYF. The CDR3, as DNA: TGTGCCAGCAGTGAATCGGGCTCAAGGGAGACCCAGTACTTC.

This clonotype was picked up a small number of times. This chain uses TRBV13 with TRBJ2-7, with TRBD1 identical over 8 bases. V shed 3 bases, J shed 2 bases, and the junction held 6 bases outside the gene matches. The CDR3 is 15 amino acids. Germline V gene data show CDR1 as PRHDT and CDR2 as FYEKMQ (reference sequence). In nucleotides, the CDR3 is TGTGCCAGCAGCTTTGGTGGACAGGGCCCCTACGAGCAGTACTTC. This encodes CASSFGGQGPYEQYF.

The chain has TRBV7-2 and TRBJ1-1; no clear D gene. This CDR3 comprises 15 residues. Germline V gives CDR1 SGHTA, CDR2 FQGNSA. V gave up 0 bases and J gave up 0 bases, with 8 bases separating them. CDR3 region: CASSLAGLLNTEAFF. DNA for the CDR3: TGTGCCAGCAGCTTAGCGGGCCTTCTGAACACTGAAGCTTTCTTT. Looking up the rest from reference TRBV7-2 and TRBJ1-1 gives the full variable domain: GAGVSQSPSNKVTEKGKDVELRCDPISGHTALYWYRQSLGQGLEFLIYFQGNSAPDKSGLPSDRFSAERTGGSVSTLTIQRTQQEDSAVYLCASSLAGLLNTEAFFGQGTRLTVV.

The rearrangement joins TRBV6-1 to TRBJ1-2, with D possibly TRBD1 on 6 matching bases. This CDR3 has 14 residues. Germline CDR1 reads MNHNS; CDR2 reads SASEGT. V was cut by 7 bases and J by 2 bases, with 14 bases left in between. DNA of the CDR3: TGTGCCAGCATGCTCGGGGGCTGGAACTATGGCTACACCTTC. It specifies CASMLGGWNYGYTF.